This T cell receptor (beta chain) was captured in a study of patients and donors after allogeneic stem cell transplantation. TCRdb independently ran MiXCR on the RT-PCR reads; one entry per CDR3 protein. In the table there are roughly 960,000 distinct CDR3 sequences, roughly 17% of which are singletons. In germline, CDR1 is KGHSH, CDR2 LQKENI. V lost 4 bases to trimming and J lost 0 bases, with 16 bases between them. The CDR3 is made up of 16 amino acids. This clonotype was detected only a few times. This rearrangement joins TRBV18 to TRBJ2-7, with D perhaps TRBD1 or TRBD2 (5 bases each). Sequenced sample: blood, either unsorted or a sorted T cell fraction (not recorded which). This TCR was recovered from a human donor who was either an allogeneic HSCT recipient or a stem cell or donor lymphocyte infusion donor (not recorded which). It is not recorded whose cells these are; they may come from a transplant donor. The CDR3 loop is CASSLPGTSRSYEQYF. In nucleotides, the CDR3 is TGTGCCAGCTCACTTCCCGGGACCTCCCGCTCCTACGAGCAGTACTTC. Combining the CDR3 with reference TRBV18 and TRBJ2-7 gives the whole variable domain NAGVMQNPRHLVRRRGQEARLRCSPMKGHSHVYWYRQLPEEGLKFMVYLQKENIIDESGMPKERFSAEFPKEGPSILRIQQVVRGDSAAYFCASSLPGTSRSYEQYFGPGTRLTVT.